This TCR beta chain was documented in a study of graft-versus-host responses after intestinal transplantation. Across the study: The transplants performed in recipients were multivisceral, liver-intestinal, or isolated intestinal. All of the recipients had induction that used anti-thymocyte globulin, then tacrolimus and steroids for 2 to 3 years. Notes on the study in general: Peak GvH clone levels in circulation were associated with early post-transplant HvG declines. Allografts carried high graft-versus-host to host-versus-graft clonal ratios in patients having graft-donor T cell macrochimerism.

Generated by immunoSEQ multiplex PCR, the TCRdb table keeps only in-frame clones and is missing some. The repertoire holds around 110,000 clones, with 75% to 95% as singletons. On this clone itself: Its antigen is as yet unknown.

The germline V gene encodes CDR1 LNHNV and CDR2 YYDKDF (reference sequence). V was clipped by 5 bases and J by 3 bases; unmatched bases: 8. This CDR3 has 16 residues. This receptor was obtained from a human donor who received an intestinal transplant. The sequences come from unstimulated CD4+ T cells sorted from spleen or lymph node cells, collected before intestinal transplant. The chain has TRBV15 and TRBJ2-1, with 9 nucleotides matching TRBD2. CDR3 sequence (DNA): TGTGCCACCAGCGGTCCTTTAGCGGGGGTCTACAATGAGCAGTTCTTC. Residues: CATSGPLAGVYNEQFF.